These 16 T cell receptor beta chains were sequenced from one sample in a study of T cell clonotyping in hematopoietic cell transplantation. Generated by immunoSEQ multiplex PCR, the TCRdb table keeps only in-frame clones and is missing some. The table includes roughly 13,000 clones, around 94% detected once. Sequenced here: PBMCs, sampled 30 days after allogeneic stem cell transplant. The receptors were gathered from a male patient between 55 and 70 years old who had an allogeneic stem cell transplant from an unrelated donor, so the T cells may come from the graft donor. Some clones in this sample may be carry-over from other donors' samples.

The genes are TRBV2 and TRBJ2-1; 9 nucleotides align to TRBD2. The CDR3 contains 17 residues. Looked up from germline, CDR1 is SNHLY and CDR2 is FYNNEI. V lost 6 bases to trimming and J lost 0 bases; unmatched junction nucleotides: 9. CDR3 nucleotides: TGTGCCAGCAGCTCCAGACTAGCGGTCAGCTCCTACAATGAGCAGTTCTTC. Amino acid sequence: CASSSRLAVSSYNEQFF.

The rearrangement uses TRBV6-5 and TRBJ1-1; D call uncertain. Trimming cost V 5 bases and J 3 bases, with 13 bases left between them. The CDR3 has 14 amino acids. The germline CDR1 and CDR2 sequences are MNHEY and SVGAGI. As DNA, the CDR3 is TGTGCCAGCAGTCCACGCCCTGTGGACACTGAAGCTTTCTTT. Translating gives CASSPRPVDTEAFF.

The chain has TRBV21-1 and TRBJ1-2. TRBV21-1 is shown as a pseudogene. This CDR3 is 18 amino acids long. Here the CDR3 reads CASSKDPGETFQTRGYTF. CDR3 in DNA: TGTGCCAGCAGCAAGGACCCCGGAGAGACATTCCAGACTAGGGGCTACACCTTC.

The CDR3 here is CASSLANSPLHF. The CDR3 coding sequence is TGTGCCAGCAGCCTGGCGAACTCACCCCTCCACTTT. The V call is TRBV7-8, the J call TRBJ1-6; no reliable D call. Germline assignment: CDR1 SGHVS and CDR2 FQNEAQ. This CDR3 is built from 12 residues. Trimming took off 5 bases at V and 10 bases at J, with 9 bases between the two ends. The whole variable domain, filled in from reference TRBV7-8 and TRBJ1-6, reads GAGVSQSPRYKVAKRGQDVALRCDPISGHVSLFWYQQALGQGPEFLTYFQNEAQLDKSGLPSDRFFAERPEGSVSTLKIQRTQQEDSAVYLCASSLANSPLHFGNGTRLTVT.

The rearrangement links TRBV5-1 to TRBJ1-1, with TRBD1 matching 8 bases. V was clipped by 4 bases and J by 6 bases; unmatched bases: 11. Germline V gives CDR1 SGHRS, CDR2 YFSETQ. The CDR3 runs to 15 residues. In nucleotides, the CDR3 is TGCGCCAGCAGCGTGGGGGGGACAGGTCTATCTGAAGCTTTCTTT. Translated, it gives CASSVGGTGLSEAFF.

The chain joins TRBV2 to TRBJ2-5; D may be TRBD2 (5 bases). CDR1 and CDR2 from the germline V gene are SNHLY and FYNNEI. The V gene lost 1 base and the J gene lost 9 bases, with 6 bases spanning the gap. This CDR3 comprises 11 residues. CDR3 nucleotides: TGTGCCAGCAGTGAAGGGGGAGCCCAGTACTTC. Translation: CASSEGGAQYF.

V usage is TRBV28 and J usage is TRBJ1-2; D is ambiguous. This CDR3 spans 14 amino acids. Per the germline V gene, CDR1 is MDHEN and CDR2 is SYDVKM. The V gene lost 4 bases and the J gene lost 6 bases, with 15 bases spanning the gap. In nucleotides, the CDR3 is TGTGCCAGCAGTTCTGCAATCCCCGCGGATGGCTACACCTTC. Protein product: CASSSAIPADGYTF.

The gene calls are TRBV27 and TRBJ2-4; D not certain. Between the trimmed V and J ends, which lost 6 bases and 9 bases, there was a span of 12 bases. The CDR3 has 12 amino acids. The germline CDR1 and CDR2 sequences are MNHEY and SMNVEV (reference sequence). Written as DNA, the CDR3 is TGTGCCAGCAGGGCTCCCTCGGGCATTCAGTACTTC. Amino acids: CASRAPSGIQYF.

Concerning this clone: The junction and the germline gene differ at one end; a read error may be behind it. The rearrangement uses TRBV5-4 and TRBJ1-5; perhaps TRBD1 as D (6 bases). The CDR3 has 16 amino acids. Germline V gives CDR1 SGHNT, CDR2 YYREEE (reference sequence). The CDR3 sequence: CASSLDGQTSNQPQHF. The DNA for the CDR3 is TGTGCCAGCAGTTTGGACGGACAGACTAGCAATCAGCCCCAGCATTTT.

CDR3: CASSTGLPGQPQHF. Here the CDR3 DNA reads TGTGCCAGCAGTACCGGACTCCCGGGGCAGCCCCAGCATTTT. This chain joins TRBV9 and TRBJ1-5; D is undetermined. Trimming took off 5 bases at V and 7 bases at J, with 16 bases between the two ends. The CDR3 is made up of 14 amino acids. Germline lookup yields CDR1 SGDLS and CDR2 YYNGEE.

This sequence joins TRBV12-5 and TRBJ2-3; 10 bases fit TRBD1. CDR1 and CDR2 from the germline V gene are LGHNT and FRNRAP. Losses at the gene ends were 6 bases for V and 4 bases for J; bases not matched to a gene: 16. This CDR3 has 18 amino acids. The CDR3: CASGLGTGASRGPDTQYF. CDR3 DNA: TGTGCTAGTGGCCTTGGGACAGGGGCGTCCCGGGGCCCAGATACGCAGTATTTT.

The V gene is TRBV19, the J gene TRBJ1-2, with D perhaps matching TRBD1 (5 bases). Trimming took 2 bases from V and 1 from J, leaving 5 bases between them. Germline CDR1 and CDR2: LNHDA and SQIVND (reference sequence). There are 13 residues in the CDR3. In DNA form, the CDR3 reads TGTGCCAGTAGTATACAGGGTAACTATGGCTACACCTTC. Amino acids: CASSIQGNYGYTF.

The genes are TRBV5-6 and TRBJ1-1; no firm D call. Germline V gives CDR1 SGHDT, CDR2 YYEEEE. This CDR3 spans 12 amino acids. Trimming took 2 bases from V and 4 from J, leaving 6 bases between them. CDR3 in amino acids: CASSFRLTEAFF. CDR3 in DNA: TGTGCCAGCAGCTTTCGGCTCACTGAAGCTTTCTTT.

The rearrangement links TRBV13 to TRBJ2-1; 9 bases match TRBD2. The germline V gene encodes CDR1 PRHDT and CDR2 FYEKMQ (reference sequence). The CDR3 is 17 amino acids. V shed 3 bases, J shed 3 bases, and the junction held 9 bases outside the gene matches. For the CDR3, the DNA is TGTGCCAGCAGCTTCTCCCAGCGGGGGGCCATCTACAATGAGCAGTTCTTC. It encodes CASSFSQRGAIYNEQFF.

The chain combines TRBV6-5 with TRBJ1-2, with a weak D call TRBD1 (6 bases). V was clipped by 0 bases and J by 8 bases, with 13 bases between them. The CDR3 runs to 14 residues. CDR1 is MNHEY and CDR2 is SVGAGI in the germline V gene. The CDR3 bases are TGTGCCAGCAGTTACTCGAGGCAGGGGCAGGGCTACACCTTC. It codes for CASSYSRQGQGYTF.

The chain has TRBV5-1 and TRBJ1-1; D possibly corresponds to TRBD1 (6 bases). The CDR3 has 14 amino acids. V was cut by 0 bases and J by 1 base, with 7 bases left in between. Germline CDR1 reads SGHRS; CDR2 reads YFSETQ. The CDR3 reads CASSLEGGNTEAFF. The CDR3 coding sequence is TGCGCCAGCAGCTTGGAAGGGGGGAACACTGAAGCTTTCTTT. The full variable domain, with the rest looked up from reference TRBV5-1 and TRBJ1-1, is KAGVTQTPRYLIKTRGQQVTLSCSPISGHRSVSWYQQTPGQGLQFLFEYFSETQRNKGNFPGRFSGRQFSNSRSEMNVSTLELGDSALYLCASSLEGGNTEAFFGQGTRLTVV.